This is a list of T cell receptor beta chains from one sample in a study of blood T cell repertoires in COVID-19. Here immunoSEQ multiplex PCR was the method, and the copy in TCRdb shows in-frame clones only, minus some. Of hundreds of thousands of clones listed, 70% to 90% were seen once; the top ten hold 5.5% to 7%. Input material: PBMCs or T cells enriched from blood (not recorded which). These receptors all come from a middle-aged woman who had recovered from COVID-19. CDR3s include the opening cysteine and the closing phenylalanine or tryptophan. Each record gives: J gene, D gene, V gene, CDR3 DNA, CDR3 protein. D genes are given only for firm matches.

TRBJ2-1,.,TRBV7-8,TGTGCCAGCAGCTTAGCGTCAGGCGGGATTACGACCAATGAGCAGTTCTTC,CASSLASGGITTNEQFF
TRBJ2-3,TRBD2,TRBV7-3,TGTGCCAGCAGCTTACGGGAGGTGGGCACAGATACGCAGTATTTT,CASSLREVGTDTQYF
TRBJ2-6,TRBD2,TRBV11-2,TGTGCCAGCAGCTTAGGGGCGGGAGTTGTGTCTGGGGCCAACGTCCTGACTTTC,CASSLGAGVVSGANVLTF
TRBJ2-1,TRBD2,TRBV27,TGTGCCAGCTCCTCGTGGGGGGAGGGGAACAATGAGCAGTTCTTC,CASSSWGEGNNEQFF
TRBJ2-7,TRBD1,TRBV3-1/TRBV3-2,TGTGCCAGCAGCCAAGGGGGGACAGGGATTTACGAGCAGTACTTC,CASSQGGTGIYEQYF
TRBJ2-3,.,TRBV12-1,TGTGCCAGCAGCCCGCCGGACTCACCCCCACCAAACACCTTCACAGATACGCAGTATTTT,CASSPPDSPPPNTFTDTQYF
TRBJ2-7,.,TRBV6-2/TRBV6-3,TGTGCCAGCAGCCTCGTACAGGTTAGCTCCTACGAGCAGTACTTC,CASSLVQVSSYEQYF
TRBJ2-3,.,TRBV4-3,TGCGCCAGCAGCCAAGATACGCGGGGAGCGAGTACCACAGATACGCAGTATTTT,CASSQDTRGASTTDTQYF
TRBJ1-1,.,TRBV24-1,TGTGCCACCAGTGATTTGTCAGGGAGGGGATCTACTGAAGCTTTCTTT,CATSDLSGRGSTEAFF
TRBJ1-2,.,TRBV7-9,TGTGCCAGCAGCTTAGGGGGGAGGTATGGCTACACCTTC,CASSLGGRYGYTF
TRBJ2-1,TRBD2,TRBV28,TGTGCCAGCAGTCCCGCCTCTAGCGGCTCCTACAATGAGCAGTTCTTC,CASSPASSGSYNEQFF
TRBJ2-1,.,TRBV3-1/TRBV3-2,TGTGCCAGCAGCCAAGTACTGAATGAGCAGTTCTTC,CASSQVLNEQFF
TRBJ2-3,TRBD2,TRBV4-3,TGCGCCAGCAGCCGGGGACTAGCGGCCCAAACAGATACGCAGTATTTT,CASSRGLAAQTDTQYF
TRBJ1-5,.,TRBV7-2,TGTGCCAGCAGCTTAGGGCAGGGTATTAGGGAGCCCCAGCATTTT,CASSLGQGIREPQHF
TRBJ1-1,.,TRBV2,TGTGCCAGCAGTGGGTACAGGGATTTGAACACTGAAGCTTTCTTT,CASSGYRDLNTEAFF